This T cell receptor beta chain stems from a study of T cell responses to AZD1222 COVID-19 vaccine. Method: immunoSEQ multiplex PCR; TCRdb's copy keeps in-frame clones and lacks some. The sample includes about 110,000 clones, about 85% of them seen just once. This clone showed up just a few times. Its antigen is not known. Findings and limits, study-wide: Nearly half of spike-specific TCRs reportedly target unmutated variant regions.

Looked up from germline, CDR1 is LGHDT and CDR2 is YNNKEL (reference sequence). V dropped 5 bases and J dropped 7 bases, with 18 bases sitting between them. This CDR3 contains 15 residues. This receptor was obtained from an adult who received the AZD1222 COVID-19 vaccine. The V gene is TRBV3-1 (or the pseudogene TRBV3-2), the J gene TRBJ1-3; D is possibly TRBD1 (5 bases). The sequences come from peripheral blood, collected 28 days after the second AZD1222 dose. CDR3 in amino acids: CASSDPGVLRNTIYF. CDR3 nucleotide sequence: TGTGCCAGCAGCGACCCGGGGGTGCTTCGTAACACCATATATTTT.